Below are 26 T cell receptor beta chains sequenced from a single sample in a study of cytomegalovirus exposure and HLA in healthy donors. Primers included in the PCR were 60 Vbeta and 13 Jbeta primers. Sequencing used immunoSEQ multiplex PCR; TCRdb keeps in-frame clones, though not all of them. Counted here are approximately 100,000 clones, around 76% occurring once; the ten biggest clones make up approximately 12%. The sequenced sample consisted of PBMCs. These receptors were obtained from a woman in her 40s in good health and CMV-seropositive.

The rearrangement links TRBV6-5 to TRBJ2-2, with unresolved D. The CDR3 contains 14 residues. V was trimmed by 7 bases and J by 2 bases, leaving 11 bases between them. The V gene's germline CDR1 is MNHEY and CDR2 SVGAGI. CDR3 DNA sequence: TGTGCCAGCAAGGAGACTTTTAACACCGGGGAGCTGTTTTTT. This gives the protein CASKETFNTGELFF.

The CDR3 nucleotides are TGTGCCTGGAGTCCGGGACAGGGGAGCAATCAGCCCCAGCATTTT. Protein sequence: CAWSPGQGSNQPQHF. V gene TRBV30 combines with J gene TRBJ1-5, with TRBD1 identical over 10 bases. The CDR3 length is 15 residues. CDR1 and CDR2 (germline): GTSNPN, SVGIG (reference sequence). J lost 1 base, V lost 2 bases, and 2 bases had no gene match.

This clone has more than one count but fewer than ten. This sequence joins TRBV4-1 and TRBJ2-7; 15 positions match TRBD2. This CDR3 spans 21 amino acids. The V gene end was trimmed by 2 bases and the J gene end by 1 base; junction bases not matched to a gene: 15. Germline CDR1 is MGHRA and CDR2 is YSYEKL. The CDR3, as DNA: TGCGCCAGCAGCCAACTGCGGCTGGGACTAGCGGGGGGCTCCATTTCCTACGAGCAGTACTTC. It specifies CASSQLRLGLAGGSISYEQYF.

The chain carries TRBV9 and TRBJ2-5, with a tentative D call TRBD2 (6 bases). The CDR3 covers 14 residues. V lost 0 bases, J lost 7 bases, and 13 bases lay in between. Germline V gene lookup returns CDR1 SGDLS and CDR2 YYNGEE. CDR3 loop: CASSVGPVGGTQYF. The CDR3 DNA follows: TGTGCCAGCAGCGTAGGTCCCGTCGGGGGGACCCAGTACTTC.

This sequence joins TRBV5-1 and TRBJ2-7, with a tentative D call TRBD1 (6 bases). CDR3 length: 14 residues. V was clipped by 2 bases and J by 5 bases, with 14 bases between them. Germline-derived CDR1 and CDR2 are SGHRS and YFSETQ. Written as DNA, the CDR3 is TGCGCCAGCAGCTTCCTCGGGACACTCAACGAGCAGTACTTC. Protein: CASSFLGTLNEQYF.

The V and J genes are TRBV4-2 and TRBJ2-3; no clear D gene. The CDR3 totals 14 residues. Between the trimmed V and J ends, which lost 2 bases and 6 bases, there was a span of 12 bases. Germline CDR1 reads LGHNA; CDR2 reads YNFKEQ. In nucleotides, the CDR3 is TGTGCCAGCAGCCAACAAAGACTGTCCGATACGCAGTATTTT. Protein product: CASSQQRLSDTQYF.

J is TRBJ2-1 and V is TRBV6-5, with D possibly TRBD2 on 5 matching bases. Germline CDR1 is MNHEY and CDR2 is SVGAGI. The length of the CDR3 is 14 residues. The V gene lost 6 bases and the J gene lost 9 bases, with 18 bases spanning the gap. The CDR3 DNA is TGTGCCAGCAGCCCCGGGGTAAGGCACAGTGAGCAGTTCTTC. This encodes CASSPGVRHSEQFF.

This sequence joins TRBV7-6 and TRBJ1-6, with TRBD1 matching over 9 bases. Unmatched junction bases numbered 5, after V lost 2 bases and J lost 9 bases. The CDR3 runs to 15 residues. Germline V gives CDR1 SGHVS, CDR2 FNYEAQ. CDR3 bases: TGTGCCAGCAGCTTAACAGGGGGCGACGGTTCACCCCTCCACTTT. Its translation is CASSLTGGDGSPLHF.

This chain connects TRBV6-5 to TRBJ1-1, with D uncertain. The CDR3 has 14 amino acids. V was clipped by 5 bases and J by 6 bases, with 16 bases between them. Per the germline V gene, CDR1 is MNHEY and CDR2 is SVGAGI. The CDR3 DNA is TGTGCCAGCAGTCCATCAGGTCGAACCTCTGAAGCTTTCTTT. It yields the protein CASSPSGRTSEAFF.

CDR3 residues: CASSVAVSEAFF. For the CDR3, the DNA is TGTGCCAGCAGTGTGGCGGTGAGTGAAGCTTTCTTT. The rearrangement joins TRBV6-1 to TRBJ1-1, with D unclear. The germline V gene encodes CDR1 MNHNS and CDR2 SASEGT. V lost 4 bases to trimming and J lost 7 bases, with 10 bases between them. This CDR3 is 12 amino acids long.

Concerning this clone: The junction does not match germline at one end; this may be a read error. The CDR3 loop reads CSSSLPNTEAFF. The CDR3 DNA sequence: TGTTCCAGCAGCCTCCCGAACACTGAAGCTTTCTTT. V is TRBV7-9 and J is TRBJ1-1; no clear D. CDR3 size: 12 residues. Germline assignment: CDR1 SEHNR and CDR2 FQNEAQ (reference sequence).

J is TRBJ2-2 and V is TRBV5-4; weak D call: TRBD1 (6 bases). The CDR3 runs 15 residues. Trimming shortened V by 9 bases and J by 0 bases, and 15 bases separated the two germline ends. CDR1 and CDR2 (germline): SGHNT, YYREEE (reference sequence). The CDR3 loop reads CAMGAGNSNTGELFF. As DNA, the CDR3 is TGTGCCATGGGGGCCGGGAACTCGAACACCGGGGAGCTGTTTTTT. The full variable domain, completed using reference TRBV5-4 and TRBJ2-2, is ETGVTQSPTHLIKTRGQQVTLRCSSQSGHNTVSWYQQALGQGPQFIFQYYREEENGRGNFPPRFSGLQFPNYSSELNVNALELDDSALYLCAMGAGNSNTGELFFGEGSRLTVL.

The chain links TRBV19 to TRBJ1-6; a weak D match, TRBD1 (5 bases). The CDR3 consists of 17 residues. V dropped 5 bases and J dropped 5 bases, with 19 bases sitting between them. The germline CDR1 and CDR2 sequences are LNHDA and SQIVND (reference sequence). CDR3 sequence reads: CASSSIQKTGNNSPLHF. The DNA of the CDR3 is TGTGCCAGTAGTTCCATCCAAAAAACAGGAAATAATTCACCCCTCCACTTT.

This rearrangement joins TRBV29-1 to TRBJ2-2, with D maybe TRBD2 (6 bases). The CDR3 length is 14 residues. The germline gives CDR1 SQVTM, CDR2 ANQGSEA. Trimming took off 5 bases at V and 3 bases at J, with 13 bases between the two ends. The DNA of the CDR3 is TGCAGCGTTCGGGCTAGCGAGGACACCGGGGAGCTGTTTTTT. Encoded protein: CSVRASEDTGELFF.

The V and J genes are TRBV9 and TRBJ2-1; 11 nucleotides agree with TRBD2. This CDR3 contains 16 residues. The V gene's germline CDR1 is SGDLS and CDR2 YYNGEE. V shed 0 bases and J 6 bases; nucleotides not matched to a gene: 5. This chain's CDR3 is CASSVDWTSGFNEQFF. Written as DNA, the CDR3 is TGTGCCAGCAGCGTAGATTGGACTAGCGGGTTCAATGAGCAGTTCTTC.

Points on this clone: In the same sample, other DNA sequences code for this CDR3. In nucleotides, the CDR3 is TGTGCCAGCAGCTTGGGGGGGGGCTCCTACAATGAGCAGTTCTTC. It translates to CASSLGGGSYNEQFF. The V gene is TRBV5-4, the J gene TRBJ2-1, with TRBD2 identical over 7 bases. The germline CDR1 and CDR2 sequences are SGHNT and YYREEE (reference sequence). Trimming cost V 0 bases and J 0 bases; bases outside gene matches: 0. CDR3 length: 15 residues.

V usage is TRBV21-1 and J usage is TRBJ1-1. TRBV21-1 is labeled a pseudogene. The CDR3 sequence is 12 residues long. This chain's CDR3 is CASSKYRVEAFF. CDR3 bases: TGTGCCAGCAGCAAATACCGGGTTGAAGCTTTCTTT.

The chain links TRBV4-1 to TRBJ1-4; 9 bases are a match to TRBD1. V trimming: 6 bases; J trimming: 4 bases; junction bases outside the gene matches: 6. Germline V gives CDR1 MGHRA, CDR2 YSYEKL. The CDR3 is made up of 15 amino acids. The CDR3 DNA reads as TGCGCCAGCAGGGGACAGGGAGGGGATAATGAAAAACTGTTTTTT. Its protein product is CASRGQGGDNEKLFF.

This clone has more than one count but fewer than ten. The chain carries TRBV2 and TRBJ2-6; a weak D match, TRBD1 (6 bases). Germline assignment: CDR1 SNHLY and CDR2 FYNNEI. Between the trimmed V and J ends, which lost 6 bases and 1 base, there was a span of 10 bases. CDR3 length: 15 residues. This CDR3 reads CASSTGQSGANVLTF. In DNA, the CDR3 is TGTGCCAGCAGCACCGGACAGTCTGGGGCCAACGTCCTGACTTTC. Using reference TRBV2 and TRBJ2-6 for the parts outside the CDR3, the full variable domain is EPEVTQTPSHQVTQMGQEVILRCVPISNHLYFYWYRQILGQKVEFLVSFYNNEISEKSEIFDDQFSVERPDGSNFTLKIRSTKLEDSAMYFCASSTGQSGANVLTFGAGSRLTVL.

The rearrangement uses TRBV4-1 and TRBJ1-2; D possibly corresponds to TRBD1 (6 bases). The CDR3 sequence is 16 residues long. CDR1 and CDR2 (germline): MGHRA, YSYEKL. V lost 1 base, J lost 1 base, and 13 bases lay in between. CDR3 in amino acids: CASSQVGQTFNYGYTF. CDR3 in DNA: TGCGCCAGCAGCCAAGTCGGACAGACCTTTAACTATGGCTACACCTTC.

V usage is TRBV7-8 and J usage is TRBJ2-7, with a possible D match to TRBD1 (6 bases). The CDR3 consists of 14 residues. The V gene lost 5 bases and the J gene lost 6 bases, with 17 bases spanning the gap. In germline, CDR1 is SGHVS, CDR2 FQNEAQ. This CDR3 reads CASSRDRIPREQYF. DNA for the CDR3: TGTGCCAGCAGCCGTGACAGGATCCCCCGCGAGCAGTACTTC. Drawing the rest from reference TRBV7-8 and TRBJ2-7, the complete variable domain is GAGVSQSPRYKVAKRGQDVALRCDPISGHVSLFWYQQALGQGPEFLTYFQNEAQLDKSGLPSDRFFAERPEGSVSTLKIQRTQQEDSAVYLCASSRDRIPREQYFGPGTRLTVT.

The chain couples TRBV7-9 to TRBJ1-4; tentatively, D is TRBD1 (5 bases). V lost 5 bases to trimming and J lost 0 bases, with 16 bases between them. CDR3 length: 17 residues. CDR1 is SEHNR and CDR2 is FQNEAQ in the germline V gene (reference sequence). CDR3 sequence: CASSLLLDSATNEKLFF. The CDR3 DNA follows: TGTGCCAGCAGCCTCCTTCTCGACAGCGCAACTAATGAAAAACTGTTTTTT. The whole variable domain, remainder taken from reference TRBV7-9 and TRBJ1-4, is DTGVSQNPRHKITKRGQNVTFRCDPISEHNRLYWYRQTLGQGPEFLTYFQNEAQLEKSRLLSDRFSAERPKGSFSTLEIQRTEQGDSAMYLCASSLLLDSATNEKLFFGSGTQLSVL.

This clone was observed a single time. The chain recombines TRBV10-1 with TRBJ2-3, with D possibly TRBD2 on 6 matching bases. The CDR3 runs to 13 residues. Germline assignment: CDR1 WNHNN and CDR2 SYGVQD (reference sequence). V was trimmed by 4 bases and J by 8 bases, leaving 13 bases between them. The CDR3 loop reads CASSGGEYSTQYF. As DNA, the CDR3 is TGCGCCAGCAGTGGCGGGGAGTATAGTACGCAGTATTTT.

This sequence joins TRBV19 and TRBJ1-2; D not certain. The CDR3 has 12 residues. Germline lookup yields CDR1 LNHDA and CDR2 SQIVND (reference sequence). Trimming pared 5 bases from V and 11 bases from J, leaving 15 bases between. The CDR3: CASSVQFGNYTF. The DNA of the CDR3 is TGTGCCAGTAGTGTCCAGTTCGGGAATTACACCTTC.

The chain couples TRBV5-6 to TRBJ2-3, with TRBD2 as a possible D gene (6 bases). The CDR3 consists of 18 residues. Germline V gene sequence: CDR1 SGHDT, CDR2 YYEEEE. With 4 bases removed from V and 1 base from J, the gap between germline ends came to 22 bases. CDR3: CASSLGLLTGGGTDTQYF. The DNA for the CDR3 is TGTGCCAGCAGCCTCGGTTTGCTTACAGGCGGGGGCACAGATACGCAGTATTTT. Together with reference TRBV5-6 and TRBJ2-3, the CDR3 gives the full variable domain: DAGVTQSPTHLIKTRGQQVTLRCSPKSGHDTVSWYQQALGQGPQFIFQYYEEEERQRGNFPDRFSGHQFPNYSSELNVNALLLGDSALYLCASSLGLLTGGGTDTQYFGPGTRLTVL.

In this sample, this clone turned up a few times. The rearrangement uses TRBV19 and TRBJ1-5; TRBD1 matches 10 bases. In germline, CDR1 is LNHDA, CDR2 SQIVND (reference sequence). CDR3 length equals 14 residues. V gave up 11 bases and J gave up 4 bases; unmatched junction bases: 8. The CDR3 DNA is TGTGCCGGGGGGGACAGGGGAGCGAATCAGCCCCAGCATTTT. This gives the protein CAGGDRGANQPQHF.